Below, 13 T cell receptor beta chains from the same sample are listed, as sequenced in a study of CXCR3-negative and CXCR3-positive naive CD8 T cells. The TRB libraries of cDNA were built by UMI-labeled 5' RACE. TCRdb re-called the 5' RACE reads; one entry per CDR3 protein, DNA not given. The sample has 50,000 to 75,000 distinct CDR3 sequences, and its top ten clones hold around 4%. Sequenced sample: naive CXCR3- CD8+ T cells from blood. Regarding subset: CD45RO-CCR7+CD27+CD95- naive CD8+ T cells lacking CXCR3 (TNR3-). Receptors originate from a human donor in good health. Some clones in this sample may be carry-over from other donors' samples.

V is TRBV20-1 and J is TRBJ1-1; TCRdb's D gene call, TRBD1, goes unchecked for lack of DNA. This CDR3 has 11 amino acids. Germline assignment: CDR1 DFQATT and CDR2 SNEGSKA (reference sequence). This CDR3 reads CSASRATEAFF.

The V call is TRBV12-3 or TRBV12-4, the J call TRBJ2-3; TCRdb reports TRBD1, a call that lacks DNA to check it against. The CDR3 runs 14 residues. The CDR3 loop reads CASSSGRGRDTQYF.

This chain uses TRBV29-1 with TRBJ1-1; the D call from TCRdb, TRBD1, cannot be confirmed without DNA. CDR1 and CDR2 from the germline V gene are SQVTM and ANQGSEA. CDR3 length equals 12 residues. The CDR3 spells CSVDGGGGRAFF.

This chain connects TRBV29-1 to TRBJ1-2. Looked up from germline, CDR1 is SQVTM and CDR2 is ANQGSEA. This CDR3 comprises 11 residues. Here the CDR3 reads CSVTDNYGYTF.

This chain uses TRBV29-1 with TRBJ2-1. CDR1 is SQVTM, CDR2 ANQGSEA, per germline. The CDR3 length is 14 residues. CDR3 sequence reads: CSVEASMIYNEQFF.

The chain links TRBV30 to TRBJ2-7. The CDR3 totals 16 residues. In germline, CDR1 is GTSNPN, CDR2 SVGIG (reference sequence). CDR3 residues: CAWSVELSSRLFEQYF.

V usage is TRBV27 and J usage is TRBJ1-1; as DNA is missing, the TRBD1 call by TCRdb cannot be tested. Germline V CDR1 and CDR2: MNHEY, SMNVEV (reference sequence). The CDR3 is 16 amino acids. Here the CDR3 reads CASSFLGGSMNTEAFF.

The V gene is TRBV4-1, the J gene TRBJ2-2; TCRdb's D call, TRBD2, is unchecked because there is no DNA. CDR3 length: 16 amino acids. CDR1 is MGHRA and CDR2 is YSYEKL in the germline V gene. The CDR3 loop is CASSQEGLAITGELFF.

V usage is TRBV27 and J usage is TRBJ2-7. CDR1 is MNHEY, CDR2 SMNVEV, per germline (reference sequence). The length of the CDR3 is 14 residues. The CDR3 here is CASSYKGDLYEQYF.

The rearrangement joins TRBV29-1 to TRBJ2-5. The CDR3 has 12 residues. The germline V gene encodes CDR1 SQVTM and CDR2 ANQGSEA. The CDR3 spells CSVVRQQETQYF.

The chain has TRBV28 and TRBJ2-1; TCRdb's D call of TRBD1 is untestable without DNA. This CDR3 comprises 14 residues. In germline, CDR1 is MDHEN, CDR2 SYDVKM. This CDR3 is CASIGQSSYNEQFF.

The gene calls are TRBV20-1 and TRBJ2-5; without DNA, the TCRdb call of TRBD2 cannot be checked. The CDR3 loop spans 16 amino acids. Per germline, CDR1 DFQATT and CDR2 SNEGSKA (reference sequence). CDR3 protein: CSALLSGEPFQETQYF.

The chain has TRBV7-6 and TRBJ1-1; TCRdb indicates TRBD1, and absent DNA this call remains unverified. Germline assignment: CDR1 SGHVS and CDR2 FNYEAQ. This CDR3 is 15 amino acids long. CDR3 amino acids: CASSLGSGGYTEAFF.